This T cell receptor (beta chain) is drawn from a study of beta chain features in type 1 diabetes (dated by TCRdb to the late 2010s). With regard to the full study: Mean age, gender distribution, total cell number and subset yield were not different between patients and healthy donors. Naive and central memory subsets were obtained from all 30 or so donors, but regulatory and stem cell-like memory subsets were isolated from only 8 patients and roughly 8 healthy donors. A total of 90 million to 120 million sorted cells were examined across all samples, and a strong correlation was observed between cell number per subset and RNA yield. The study compared TCRB repertoires of sorted circulating CD4+ T cell subsets between recently diagnosed type 1 diabetes patients and matched healthy donors.

Beyond this particular receptor, the publication reports: Because small numbers of individuals were included in the HLA sub-analyses, any influence of HLA type on TCRB rearrangement was left unresolved. PCR may preferentially amplify shorter templates, but because patient and control samples were amplified and corrected together, any resulting skew would affect both groups equally. Naive, central memory and regulatory TCRB repertoires appeared to be more similar among patients than among healthy donors. In all four CD4+ subsets, TCRB CDR3 length was moderately but significantly shorter in type 1 diabetes patients. Because cDNA rather than genomic DNA was sequenced, highly expressing activated cells could have been over-represented, although no difference in activation and CD3 levels was found between groups. Patients with type 1 diabetes made fewer insertions and deleted more nucleotides at VDJ recombination sites, implying thymic rearrangement abnormalities.

Each donor gave one peripheral blood draw, averaging roughly 120 mL, which was collected into heparinised tubes. A BD FACSAria II was used to sort naive, central memory, regulatory and stem cell-like memory CD4+ T cells with a panel that included CD45RO, CCR7, CD25, CD127, CD95 and CD27. Purity was above 95% for every sorted population. PBMCs were isolated right away by Lymphoprep density gradient centrifugation and were stained directly, without culture. To minimize batch effects, samples were stained and sorted in pairs, one healthy donor with one patient per experiment. CDR1 and CDR2 are drawn from the germline V gene: KGHSH, LQKENI. Measured from the cysteine to the phenylalanine, the CDR3 is 16 residues long. Only CDR3 DNA remains: 48 bases, in frame from the first base. V and J are truncated by 2 bases and 5 bases respectively, leaving an intervening sequence of 18 bases. The entire amount of isolated RNA was reverse transcribed using the High Capacity cDNA Reverse Transcription Kit, so the sequenced TCRB transcripts were expressed ones. Deep immunoSEQ sequencing was performed on naive, central memory and regulatory T cell samples, with an average of roughly 3.6 million total reads per sample. After sorted cells were lysed in RLT buffer, RNA was extracted with DNase-treated RNeasy Micro or Mini kits, with the choice depending on cell number. To prevent cross-contamination, every cell subset was processed on its own, while patient and healthy donor samples were processed together. Using the immunoSEQ multiplex PCR, TCRB sequences were amplified from cDNA into 87-bp fragments spanning the CDR3 region. The amplicons were sequenced using the Illumina HiSeq platform. The authors' analysis ran thus. Synthetic template baselines were used to correct PCR bias computationally, reads within Hamming distance 2 were collapsed, and singletons that could not be merged were discarded. Reads were aligned to IMGT to assign V, D and J genes, CDR3 length, and insertions or deletions at six rearrangement sites. Clonotype counts were normalized to sorted cell number within each subset before computing true diversity and Gini coefficients with the tcR R package. The overlap coefficient, calculated on TCRB nucleotide sequences, was used to quantify repertoire sharing. The clones in this table, taken by TCRdb from immuneACCESS, are in-frame only. Not every clone is retained; where verified, under half of the shortfall comes from an unresolved V gene, and the cause of the rest is unknown. That table is the source of V, J and clone size, and D and trimming were worked out from the DNA. In this sample the table shows about 290,000 clones, around 7.3% of which occur a single time. Approximately 0.99% of the sample is in the top ten clones.

The table lists this clone with a few counts. Its binding antigen is unknown. The input lacks base qualities; no much larger clone sits a single base away. The chain uses TRBV18 and TRBJ1-2, with TRBD1 perhaps the D gene, on 6 matching bases. The sequence was obtained from a woman aged 18-35 years in good health. Sequencing was performed on central memory CD4+ T cells from blood. In nucleotide form, the sequence is TGTGCCAGCTCACCAGGGAAAAACAGGGACTCGTATGGCTACACCTTC. Translated, it reads CASSPGKNRDSYGYTF.